These T cell receptor beta chains were read from a single sample in a study of somatic mutations in cytotoxic T cells in rheumatoid arthritis. The data were produced by immunoSEQ multiplex PCR, yet TCRdb's version contains in-frame clones alone and is incomplete. The table has 13,000 to 15,000 clones, roughly 72% seen once. Sequenced: CD8+ T cells sorted from blood. These receptor sequences come from an adult with rheumatoid arthritis. CDR3s include the opening cysteine and the closing phenylalanine or tryptophan. D genes are given only for firm matches. Some rows mark clone size as missing; the rest say once, few, many or name a class of expanded clone.

cdr3_nt: TGTGCCAGCAGTTACGGACCCCCGGGGGAAGCTTTCTTT; cdr3_aa: CASSYGPPGEAFF; d_call: NA; j_call: TRBJ1-1; clone_size: NA; v_call: TRBV6-5
cdr3_nt: TGTGCCAGCAGTAGCCTGGTATCAAACCGAGAGACCCAGTACTTC; cdr3_aa: CASSSLVSNRETQYF; d_call: NA; j_call: TRBJ2-5; clone_size: once; v_call: TRBV28
cdr3_nt: TGTGCCAGCAGCCCCGAGGGGACTCCCGATATCACAGATACGCAGTATTTT; cdr3_aa: CASSPEGTPDITDTQYF; d_call: NA; j_call: TRBJ2-3; clone_size: NA; v_call: TRBV7-6
cdr3_nt: TGTGCCAGCAGCTTTGGTGGCGGGGGGAATGAGCAGTTCTTC; cdr3_aa: CASSFGGGGNEQFF; d_call: TRBD2; j_call: TRBJ2-1; clone_size: NA; v_call: TRBV7-6
cdr3_nt: TGTGCCAGCAGCGGCGAGGGCCTCCCCGCGGATGAGCAGTTCTTC; cdr3_aa: CASSGEGLPADEQFF; d_call: NA; j_call: TRBJ2-1; clone_size: NA; v_call: TRBV9
cdr3_nt: TGTGCCAGTAGTATGGGCATAGCGGTCTACGAGCAGTACTTC; cdr3_aa: CASSMGIAVYEQYF; d_call: NA; j_call: TRBJ2-7; clone_size: few; v_call: TRBV19
cdr3_nt: TGTGCCTGGAGTCGCTCAGGGGGGAGCACAGATACGCAGTATTTT; cdr3_aa: CAWSRSGGSTDTQYF; d_call: NA; j_call: TRBJ2-3; clone_size: NA; v_call: TRBV30
cdr3_nt: TGTGCCAGCAGTCGTCGGGGGGGGCAAGTTAGCAATCAGCCCCAGCATTTT; cdr3_aa: CASSRRGGQVSNQPQHF; d_call: NA; j_call: TRBJ1-5; clone_size: NA; v_call: TRBV27
cdr3_nt: TGTACAGTCGGGGGCACCACAGATACGCAGTATTTT; cdr3_aa: CTVGGTTDTQYF; d_call: NA; j_call: TRBJ2-3; clone_size: once; v_call: TRBV2
cdr3_nt: TGTGCCAGCAGGCCACCCGGACAGATCTATGGCTACACCTTC; cdr3_aa: CASRPPGQIYGYTF; d_call: NA; j_call: TRBJ1-2; clone_size: few; v_call: TRBV7-9
cdr3_nt: TGTGCCAGCAGTTACGCGAAGAACACTGAAGCTTTCTTT; cdr3_aa: CASSYAKNTEAFF; d_call: NA; j_call: TRBJ1-1; clone_size: NA; v_call: TRBV6-6
cdr3_nt: TGTGCCAGCATTATCAGTACTTTGAACACTGAAGCTTTCTTT; cdr3_aa: CASIISTLNTEAFF; d_call: NA; j_call: TRBJ1-1; clone_size: NA; v_call: TRBV6-1
cdr3_nt: TGTGCCAGCAGCGGGGGGGCAAGGCTTAGCAATCAGCCCCAGCATTTT; cdr3_aa: CASSGGARLSNQPQHF; d_call: NA; j_call: TRBJ1-5; clone_size: once; v_call: TRBV27
cdr3_nt: TGTGCCAGTAGGACCTCGGACAGCTCTGGAAACACCATATATTTT; cdr3_aa: CASRTSDSSGNTIYF; d_call: NA; j_call: TRBJ1-3; clone_size: NA; v_call: TRBV19
cdr3_nt: TGTGCCAGCAGCCAAGAGGCGGGGGATTCACCCCTCCACTTT; cdr3_aa: CASSQEAGDSPLHF; d_call: NA; j_call: TRBJ1-6; clone_size: few; v_call: TRBV4-2
cdr3_nt: TGTGCCAGTAGTGCGGGACAGGTGAATGAGCAGTACTTC; cdr3_aa: CASSAGQVNEQYF; d_call: TRBD1; j_call: TRBJ2-7; clone_size: once; v_call: TRBV19
cdr3_nt: TGTGCCAGCAGTGAAGGGGCAGGGCTGGGGAATCAGCCCCAGCATTTT; cdr3_aa: CASSEGAGLGNQPQHF; d_call: NA; j_call: TRBJ1-5; clone_size: once; v_call: TRBV6-1
cdr3_nt: TGTGCCAGCAGCTTAGCTATATCAGGGGTGGCTCAGCCCCAGCATTTT; cdr3_aa: CASSLAISGVAQPQHF; d_call: NA; j_call: TRBJ1-5; clone_size: NA; v_call: TRBV7-6
cdr3_nt: TGTGCCAGCAGTGAAACAGATACGCAGTATTTT; cdr3_aa: CASSETDTQYF; d_call: NA; j_call: TRBJ2-3; clone_size: NA; v_call: TRBV2
cdr3_nt: TGTGCCAGCAGCCCCCAACGGGACAACTCCTACAATGAGCAGTTCTTC; cdr3_aa: CASSPQRDNSYNEQFF; d_call: NA; j_call: TRBJ2-1; clone_size: NA; v_call: TRBV7-9
cdr3_nt: TGTGCCAGCAGCTTAGAGGGACACATCCAAGAGACCCAGTACTTC; cdr3_aa: CASSLEGHIQETQYF; d_call: NA; j_call: TRBJ2-5; clone_size: NA; v_call: TRBV11-3
cdr3_nt: TGTGCCAGCAGTCCTAATCCCTACGAGCAGTACTTC; cdr3_aa: CASSPNPYEQYF; d_call: NA; j_call: TRBJ2-7; clone_size: few; v_call: TRBV6-5
cdr3_nt: TGTGCCAGCAGCGTAGCAGGGTCAGGACGAGCTTTCTTT; cdr3_aa: CASSVAGSGRAFF; d_call: NA; j_call: TRBJ1-1; clone_size: once; v_call: TRBV9
cdr3_nt: TGTGCCAGCAGCGCCCCAGGGGGACGGCACACCATATATTTT; cdr3_aa: CASSAPGGRHTIYF; d_call: TRBD1; j_call: TRBJ1-3; clone_size: NA; v_call: TRBV7-9
cdr3_nt: TGTGCCAGCTCTCGCGCGACCGGAGAAAATTCACCCCTCCACTTT; cdr3_aa: CASSRATGENSPLHF; d_call: NA; j_call: TRBJ1-6; clone_size: NA; v_call: TRBV18
cdr3_nt: TGTGCCACCAGCAGAGTCGGCACTGAAGCTTTCTTT; cdr3_aa: CATSRVGTEAFF; d_call: NA; j_call: TRBJ1-1; clone_size: NA; v_call: TRBV15
cdr3_nt: TGTGCCAGCAGTCCGGGGACAGGGATTTCACCCCTCCACTTT; cdr3_aa: CASSPGTGISPLHF; d_call: TRBD1; j_call: TRBJ1-6; clone_size: NA; v_call: TRBV27
cdr3_nt: TGTGCCAGCAGTTACTCTGAGTTGGGAACTGGAAACACCATATATTTT; cdr3_aa: CASSYSELGTGNTIYF; d_call: NA; j_call: TRBJ1-3; clone_size: few; v_call: TRBV6-5
cdr3_nt: TGTGCCAGCAGCTCTGCCCGGGGCTTAAACTATGGCTACACCTTC; cdr3_aa: CASSSARGLNYGYTF; d_call: NA; j_call: TRBJ1-2; clone_size: NA; v_call: TRBV5-4
cdr3_nt: TGTGCCAGCTCACGGGAAGCCTCTGGAAACACCATATATTTT; cdr3_aa: CASSREASGNTIYF; d_call: NA; j_call: TRBJ1-3; clone_size: NA; v_call: TRBV7-9
cdr3_nt: TGTGCCAGCAGTCGCGGGGGGGGTCTGGTCAATGAGCAGTTCTTC; cdr3_aa: CASSRGGGLVNEQFF; d_call: TRBD2; j_call: TRBJ2-1; clone_size: NA; v_call: TRBV2